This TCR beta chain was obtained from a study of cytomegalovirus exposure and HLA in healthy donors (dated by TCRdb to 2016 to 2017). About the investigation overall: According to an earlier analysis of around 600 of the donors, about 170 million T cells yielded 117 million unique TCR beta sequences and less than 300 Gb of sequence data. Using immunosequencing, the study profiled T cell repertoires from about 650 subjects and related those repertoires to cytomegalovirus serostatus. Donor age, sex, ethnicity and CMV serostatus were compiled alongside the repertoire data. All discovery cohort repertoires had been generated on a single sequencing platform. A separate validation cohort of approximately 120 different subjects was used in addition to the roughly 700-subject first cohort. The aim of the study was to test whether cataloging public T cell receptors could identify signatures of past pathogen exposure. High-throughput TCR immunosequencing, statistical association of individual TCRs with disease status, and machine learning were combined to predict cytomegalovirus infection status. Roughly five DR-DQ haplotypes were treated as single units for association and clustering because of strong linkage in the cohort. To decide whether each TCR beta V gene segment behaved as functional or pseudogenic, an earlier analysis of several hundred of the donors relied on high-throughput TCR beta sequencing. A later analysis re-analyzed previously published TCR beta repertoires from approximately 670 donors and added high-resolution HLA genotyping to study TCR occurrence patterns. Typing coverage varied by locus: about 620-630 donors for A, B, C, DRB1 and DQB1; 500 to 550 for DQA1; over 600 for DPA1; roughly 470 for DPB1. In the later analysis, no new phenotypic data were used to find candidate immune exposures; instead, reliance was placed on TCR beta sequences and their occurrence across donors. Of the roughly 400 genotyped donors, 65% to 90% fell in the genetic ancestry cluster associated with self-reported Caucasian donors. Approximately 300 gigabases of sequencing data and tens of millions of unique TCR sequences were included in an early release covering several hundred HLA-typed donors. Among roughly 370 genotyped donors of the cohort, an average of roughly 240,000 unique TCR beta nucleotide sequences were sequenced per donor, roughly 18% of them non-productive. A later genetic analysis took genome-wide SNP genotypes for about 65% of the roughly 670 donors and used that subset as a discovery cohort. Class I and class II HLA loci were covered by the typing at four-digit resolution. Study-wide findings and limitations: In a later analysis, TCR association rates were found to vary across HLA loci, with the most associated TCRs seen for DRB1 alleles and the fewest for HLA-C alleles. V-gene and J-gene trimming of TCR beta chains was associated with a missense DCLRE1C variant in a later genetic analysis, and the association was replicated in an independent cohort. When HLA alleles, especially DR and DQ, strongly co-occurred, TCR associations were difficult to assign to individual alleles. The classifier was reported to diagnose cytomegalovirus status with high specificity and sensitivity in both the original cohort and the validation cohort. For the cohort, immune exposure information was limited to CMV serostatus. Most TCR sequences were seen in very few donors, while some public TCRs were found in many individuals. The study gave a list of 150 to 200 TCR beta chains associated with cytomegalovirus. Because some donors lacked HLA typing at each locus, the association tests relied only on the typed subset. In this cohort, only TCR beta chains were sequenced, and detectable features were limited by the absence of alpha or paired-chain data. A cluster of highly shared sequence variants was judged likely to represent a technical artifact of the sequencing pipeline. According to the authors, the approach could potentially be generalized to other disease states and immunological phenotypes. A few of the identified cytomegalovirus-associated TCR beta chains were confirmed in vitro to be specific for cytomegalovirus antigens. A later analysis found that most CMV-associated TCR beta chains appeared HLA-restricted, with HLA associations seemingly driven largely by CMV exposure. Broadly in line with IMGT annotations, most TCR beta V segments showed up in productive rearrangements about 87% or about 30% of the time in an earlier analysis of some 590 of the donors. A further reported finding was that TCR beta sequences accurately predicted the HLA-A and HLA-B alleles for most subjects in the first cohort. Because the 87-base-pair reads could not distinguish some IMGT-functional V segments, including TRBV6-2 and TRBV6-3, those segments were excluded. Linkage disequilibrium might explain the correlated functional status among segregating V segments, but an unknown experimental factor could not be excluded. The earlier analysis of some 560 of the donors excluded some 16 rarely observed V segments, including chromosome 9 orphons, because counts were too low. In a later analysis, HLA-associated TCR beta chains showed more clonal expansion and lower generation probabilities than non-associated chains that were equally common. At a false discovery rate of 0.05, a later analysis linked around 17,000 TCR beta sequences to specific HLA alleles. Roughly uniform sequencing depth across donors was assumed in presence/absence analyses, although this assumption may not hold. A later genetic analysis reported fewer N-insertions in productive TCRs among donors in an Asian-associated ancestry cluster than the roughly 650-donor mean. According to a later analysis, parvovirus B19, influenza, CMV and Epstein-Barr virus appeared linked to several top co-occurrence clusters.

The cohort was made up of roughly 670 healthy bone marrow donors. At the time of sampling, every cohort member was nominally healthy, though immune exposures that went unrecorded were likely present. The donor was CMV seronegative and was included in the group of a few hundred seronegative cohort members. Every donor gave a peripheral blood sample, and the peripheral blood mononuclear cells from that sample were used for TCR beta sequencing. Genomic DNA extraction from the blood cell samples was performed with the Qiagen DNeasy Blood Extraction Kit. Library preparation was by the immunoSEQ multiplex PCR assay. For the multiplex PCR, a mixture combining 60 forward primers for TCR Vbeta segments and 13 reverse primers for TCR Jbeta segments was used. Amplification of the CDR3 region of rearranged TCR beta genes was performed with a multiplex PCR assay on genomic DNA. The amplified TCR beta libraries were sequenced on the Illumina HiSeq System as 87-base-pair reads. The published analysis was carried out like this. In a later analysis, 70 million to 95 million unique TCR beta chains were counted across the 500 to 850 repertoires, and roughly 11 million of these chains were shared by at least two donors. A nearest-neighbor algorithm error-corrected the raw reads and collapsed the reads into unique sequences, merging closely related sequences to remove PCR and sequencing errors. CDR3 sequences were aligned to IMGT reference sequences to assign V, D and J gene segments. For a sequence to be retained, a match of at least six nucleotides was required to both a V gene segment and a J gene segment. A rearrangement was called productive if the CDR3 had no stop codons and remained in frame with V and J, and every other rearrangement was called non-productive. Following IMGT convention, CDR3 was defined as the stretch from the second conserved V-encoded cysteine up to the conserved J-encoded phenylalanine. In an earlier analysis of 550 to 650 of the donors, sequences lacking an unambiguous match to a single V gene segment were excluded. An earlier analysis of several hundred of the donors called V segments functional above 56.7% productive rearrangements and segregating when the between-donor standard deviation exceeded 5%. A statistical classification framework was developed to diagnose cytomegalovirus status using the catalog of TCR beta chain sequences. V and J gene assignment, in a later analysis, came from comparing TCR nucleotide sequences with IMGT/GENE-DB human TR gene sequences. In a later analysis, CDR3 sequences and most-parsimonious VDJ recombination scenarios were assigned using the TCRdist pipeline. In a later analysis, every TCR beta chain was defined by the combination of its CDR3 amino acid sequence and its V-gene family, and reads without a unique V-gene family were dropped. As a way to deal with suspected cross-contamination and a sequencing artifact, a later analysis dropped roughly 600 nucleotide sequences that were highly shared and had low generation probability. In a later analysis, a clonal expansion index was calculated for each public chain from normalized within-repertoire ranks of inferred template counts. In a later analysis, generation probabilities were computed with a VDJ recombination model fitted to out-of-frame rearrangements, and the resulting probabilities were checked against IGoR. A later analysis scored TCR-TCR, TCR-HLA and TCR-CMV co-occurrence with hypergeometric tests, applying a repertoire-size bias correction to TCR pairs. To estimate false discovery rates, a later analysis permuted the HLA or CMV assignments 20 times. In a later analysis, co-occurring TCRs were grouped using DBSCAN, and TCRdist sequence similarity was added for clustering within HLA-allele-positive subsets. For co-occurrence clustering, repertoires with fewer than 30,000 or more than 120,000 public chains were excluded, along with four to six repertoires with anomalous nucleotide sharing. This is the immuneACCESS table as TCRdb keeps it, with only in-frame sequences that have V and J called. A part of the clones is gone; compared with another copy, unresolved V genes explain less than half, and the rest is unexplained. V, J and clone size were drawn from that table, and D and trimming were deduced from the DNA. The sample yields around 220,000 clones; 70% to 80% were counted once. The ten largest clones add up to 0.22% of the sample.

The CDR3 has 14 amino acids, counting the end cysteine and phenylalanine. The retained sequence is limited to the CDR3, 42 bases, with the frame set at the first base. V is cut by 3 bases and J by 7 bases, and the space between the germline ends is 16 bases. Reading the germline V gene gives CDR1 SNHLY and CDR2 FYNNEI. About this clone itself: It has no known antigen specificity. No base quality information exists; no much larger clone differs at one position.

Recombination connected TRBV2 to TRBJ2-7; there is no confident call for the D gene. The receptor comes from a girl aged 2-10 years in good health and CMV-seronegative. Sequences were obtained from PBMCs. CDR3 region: CASSDEFPGREQYF. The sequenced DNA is TGTGCCAGCAGTGACGAATTCCCTGGCAGGGAGCAGTACTTC. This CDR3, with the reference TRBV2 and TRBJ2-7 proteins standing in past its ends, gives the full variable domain EPEVTQTPSHQVTQMGQEVILRCVPISNHLYFYWYRQILGQKVEFLVSFYNNEISEKSEIFDDQFSVERPDGSNFTLKIRSTKLEDSAMYFCASSDEFPGREQYFGPGTRLTVT.